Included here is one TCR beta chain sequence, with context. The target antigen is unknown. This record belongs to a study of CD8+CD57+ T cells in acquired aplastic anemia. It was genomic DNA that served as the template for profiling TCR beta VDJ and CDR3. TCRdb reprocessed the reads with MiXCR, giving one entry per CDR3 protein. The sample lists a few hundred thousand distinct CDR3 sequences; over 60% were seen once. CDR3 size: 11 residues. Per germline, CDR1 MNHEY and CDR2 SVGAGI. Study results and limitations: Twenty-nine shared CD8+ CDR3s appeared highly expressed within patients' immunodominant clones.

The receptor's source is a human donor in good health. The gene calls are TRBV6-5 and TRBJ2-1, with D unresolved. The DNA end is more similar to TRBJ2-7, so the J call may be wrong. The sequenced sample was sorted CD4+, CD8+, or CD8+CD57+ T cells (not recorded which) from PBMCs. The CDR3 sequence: CASSYLGEQYF. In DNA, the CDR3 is TGTGCCAGCAGTTACTTAGGGGAGCAGTACTTC.